This TCR beta chain derives from a study of shared clonotypes between healthy human individuals. Per the germline V gene, CDR1 is MDHEN and CDR2 is SYDVKM. J lost 7 bases, V lost 2 bases, and 11 bases had no gene match. The CDR3 is 17 residues long. The repertoire was sequenced with immunoSEQ multiplex PCR; TCRdb's copy has only in-frame clones and lacks some. Of 1.5 million to 1.9 million clones listed, approximately 98% are singletons. V and J are TRBV28 and TRBJ2-2, with 9 bases identical to TRBD2. The sequence was collected from a man aged 25-40 years in good health. What was sequenced was naive CD4+ T cells sorted from blood. As for subset: CD45RA+ positively selected. This chain's CDR3 is CASSLRGRVLKGGELFF. The CDR3 DNA sequence: TGTGCCAGCAGTTTACGCGGGAGGGTCCTAAAGGGCGGGGAGCTGTTTTTT.